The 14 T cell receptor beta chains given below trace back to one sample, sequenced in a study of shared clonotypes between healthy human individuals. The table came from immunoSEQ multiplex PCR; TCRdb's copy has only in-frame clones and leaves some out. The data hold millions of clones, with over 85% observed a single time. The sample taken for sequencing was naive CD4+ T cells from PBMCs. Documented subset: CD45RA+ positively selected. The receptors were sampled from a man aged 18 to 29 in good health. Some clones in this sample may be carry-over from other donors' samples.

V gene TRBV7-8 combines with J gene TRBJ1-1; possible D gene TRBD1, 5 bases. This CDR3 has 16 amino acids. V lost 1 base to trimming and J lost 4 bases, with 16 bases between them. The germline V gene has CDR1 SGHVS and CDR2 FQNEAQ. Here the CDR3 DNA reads TGTGCCAGCAGCTTAGTTCCTCGGGGGATGATCACTGAAGCTTTCTTT. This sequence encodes CASSLVPRGMITEAFF.

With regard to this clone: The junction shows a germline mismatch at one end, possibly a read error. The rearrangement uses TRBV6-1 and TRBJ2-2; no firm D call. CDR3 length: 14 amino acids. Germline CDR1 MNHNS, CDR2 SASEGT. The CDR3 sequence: CASRGGVNTWELFF. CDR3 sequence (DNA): TGTGCCAGCAGGGGCGGAGTGAACACCTGGGAGCTGTTTTTT.

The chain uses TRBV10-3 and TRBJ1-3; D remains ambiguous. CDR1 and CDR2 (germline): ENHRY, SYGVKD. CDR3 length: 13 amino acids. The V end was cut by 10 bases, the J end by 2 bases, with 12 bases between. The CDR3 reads CATHEEPGNTIYF. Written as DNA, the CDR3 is TGTGCCACCCACGAAGAGCCTGGAAACACCATATATTTT.

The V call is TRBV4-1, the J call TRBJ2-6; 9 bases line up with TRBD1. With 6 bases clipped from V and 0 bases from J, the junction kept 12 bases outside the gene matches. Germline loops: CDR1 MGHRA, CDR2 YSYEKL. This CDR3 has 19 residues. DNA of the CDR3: TGCGCCAGCAGTCGCTTGCCGGGACAGGGAAACTCTGGGGCCAACGTCCTGACTTTC. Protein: CASSRLPGQGNSGANVLTF.

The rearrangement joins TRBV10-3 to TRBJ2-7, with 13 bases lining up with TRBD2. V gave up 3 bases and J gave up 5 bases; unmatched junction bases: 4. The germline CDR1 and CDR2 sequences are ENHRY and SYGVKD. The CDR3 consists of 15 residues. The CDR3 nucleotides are TGTGCCATCAGTGACCGGACTAGCGGGAGCGACGAGCAGTACTTC. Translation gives CAISDRTSGSDEQYF.

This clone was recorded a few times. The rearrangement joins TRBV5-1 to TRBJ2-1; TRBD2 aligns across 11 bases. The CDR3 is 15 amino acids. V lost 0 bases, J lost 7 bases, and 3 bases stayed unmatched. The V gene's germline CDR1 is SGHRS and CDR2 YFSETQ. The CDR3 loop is CASSLVIAGGNEQFF. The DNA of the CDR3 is TGCGCCAGCAGCTTGGTAATAGCGGGAGGGAATGAGCAGTTCTTC. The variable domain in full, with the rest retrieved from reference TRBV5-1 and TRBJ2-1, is KAGVTQTPRYLIKTRGQQVTLSCSPISGHRSVSWYQQTPGQGLQFLFEYFSETQRNKGNFPGRFSGRQFSNSRSEMNVSTLELGDSALYLCASSLVIAGGNEQFFGPGTRLTVL.

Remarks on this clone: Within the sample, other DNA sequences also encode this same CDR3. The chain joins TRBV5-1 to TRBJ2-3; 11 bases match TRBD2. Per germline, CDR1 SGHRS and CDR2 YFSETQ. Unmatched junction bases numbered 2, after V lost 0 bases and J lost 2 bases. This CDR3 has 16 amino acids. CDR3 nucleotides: TGCGCCAGCAGCTTGGGACTAGCGGGATACACAGATACGCAGTATTTT. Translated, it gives CASSLGLAGYTDTQYF.

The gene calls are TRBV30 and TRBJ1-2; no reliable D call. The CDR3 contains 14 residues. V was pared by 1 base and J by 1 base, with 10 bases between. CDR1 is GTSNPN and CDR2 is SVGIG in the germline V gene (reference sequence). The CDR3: CAWSESSLNYGYTF. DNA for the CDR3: TGTGCCTGGAGTGAGAGTTCCCTTAACTATGGCTACACCTTC.

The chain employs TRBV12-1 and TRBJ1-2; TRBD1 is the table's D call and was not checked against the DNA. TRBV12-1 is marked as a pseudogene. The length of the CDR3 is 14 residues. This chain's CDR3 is CASSSGTLNYGYTF. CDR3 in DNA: TGTGCCAGCAGCTCTGGGACATTGAACTATGGCTACACCTTC.

CDR3 in DNA: TGCAGCGTTGCCGCTAGCAGCTACGAGCAGTACTTC. Translation gives CSVAASSYEQYF. The chain links TRBV29-1 to TRBJ2-7; D might be TRBD2 (5 bases). This CDR3 is built from 12 residues. V was clipped by 4 bases and J by 3 bases, with 10 bases between them. Germline V CDR1 and CDR2: SQVTM, ANQGSEA.

CDR3 coding DNA: TGTGCCAGCAGCGCCTTAGGGGCGACCCACAGTGAGCAGTTCTTC. This codes for CASSALGATHSEQFF. This rearrangement joins TRBV9 to TRBJ2-1; D might be TRBD1 (5 bases). The CDR3 spans 15 residues. V lost 3 bases and J lost 9, with 19 bases in between. Germline loops: CDR1 SGDLS, CDR2 YYNGEE.

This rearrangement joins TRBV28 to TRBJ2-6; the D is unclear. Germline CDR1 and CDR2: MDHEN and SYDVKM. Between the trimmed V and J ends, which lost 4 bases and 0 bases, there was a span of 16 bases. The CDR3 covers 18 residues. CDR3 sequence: CASSSPLGRSSGANVLTF. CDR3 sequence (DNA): TGTGCCAGCAGTTCCCCCCTTGGACGCAGCTCTGGGGCCAACGTCCTGACTTTC.

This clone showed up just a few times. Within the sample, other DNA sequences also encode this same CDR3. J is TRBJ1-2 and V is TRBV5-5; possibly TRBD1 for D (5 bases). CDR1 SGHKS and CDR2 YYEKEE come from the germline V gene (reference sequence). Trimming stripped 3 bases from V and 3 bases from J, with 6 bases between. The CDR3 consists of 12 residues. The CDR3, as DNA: TGTGCCAGCAGCTCCAGGGACTATGGCTACACCTTC. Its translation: CASSSRDYGYTF.

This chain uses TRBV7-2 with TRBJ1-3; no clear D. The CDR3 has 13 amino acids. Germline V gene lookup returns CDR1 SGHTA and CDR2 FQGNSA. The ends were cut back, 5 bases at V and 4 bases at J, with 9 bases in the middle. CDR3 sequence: CASSLQQGNTIYF. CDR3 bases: TGTGCCAGCAGCCTGCAACAAGGAAACACCATATATTTT.